The clone carrying this T cell receptor beta chain was counted only a few times. The antigen is unknown. The data originate from a study of T cell repertoires in cytomegalovirus infection. On the study more broadly: Indications of both CMV infection and matching HLA type were provided by public TCR beta signatures. Regarding the study as a whole: Summed frequency of shared TCR beta families picked out CMV carriers who also had the relevant HLA. HLA-C-restricted CMV-specific TCR beta clonotypes prevailed in the ex vivo response.

Each CDR3 protein is one row after TCRdb ran MiXCR on the reads. The sample carries some 150,000 distinct CDR3 sequences, less than 25% recorded once. Germline V gene sequence: CDR1 SGHVS, CDR2 FQNEAQ. Trimming removed 0 bases from V and 4 bases from J, with 13 bases in between. This CDR3 is 17 amino acids long. This receptor was taken from a human donor in good health (CMV status not recorded). Some clones in this sample may be carry-over from other donors' samples. The V call is TRBV7-8, the J call TRBJ2-6, with D perhaps assigned TRBD1 or TRBD2 (6 bases each). What was sequenced was PBMCs. The DNA of the CDR3 is TGTGCCAGCAGCTTAGCCGGGGGCGCTACCGGGGCCAACGTCCTGACTTTC. This encodes CASSLAGGATGANVLTF.